The 32 T cell receptor beta chains reported below all come from one sample, sequenced in a study of blood T cell repertoires in COVID-19. The table came from immunoSEQ multiplex PCR; TCRdb's copy has only in-frame clones and leaves some out. This sample carries about 160,000 clones, 82% of them seen once, and the ten largest clones take about 10%. The material sequenced was peripheral blood. The receptor set was obtained from a woman aged 80 or over with active or convalescent COVID-19.

The chain uses TRBV9 and TRBJ1-2; D not resolved. CDR1 is SGDLS, CDR2 YYNGEE, per germline. CDR3 length equals 14 residues. Trimming stripped 0 bases from V and 1 base from J, with 7 bases between. CDR3 in amino acids: CASSVGAGNYGYTF. CDR3 DNA: TGTGCCAGCAGCGTAGGTGCAGGTAACTATGGCTACACCTTC.

Only one count was recorded for this clone. The chain employs TRBV6-5 and TRBJ1-5; the D is unclear. Germline CDR1 and CDR2: MNHEY and SVGAGI. The CDR3 totals 14 residues. Trimming took 2 bases from V and 0 from J, leaving 5 bases between them. The chain's CDR3 is CASSYSLSNQPQHF. The CDR3 DNA sequence: TGTGCCAGCAGTTACAGCCTTAGCAATCAGCCCCAGCATTTT.

This chain uses TRBV5-1 with TRBJ1-1; 8 nucleotides agree with TRBD1. The CDR3 spans 15 residues. Germline V gene sequence: CDR1 SGHRS, CDR2 YFSETQ. V gave up 4 bases and J gave up 0 bases; unmatched junction bases: 5. The CDR3 region is CASSEQGQVNTEAFF. The CDR3 nucleotides read TGCGCCAGCAGCGAACAGGGACAGGTGAACACTGAAGCTTTCTTT.

This chain connects TRBV27 to TRBJ2-4; 8 bases fit TRBD2. The V segment lost 4 bases and the J segment 8 bases; nucleotides outside the gene matches: 10. Germline V gene data show CDR1 as MNHEY and CDR2 as SMNVEV (reference sequence). The CDR3 runs 15 residues. DNA of the CDR3: TGTGCCAGCAGTTCATTCGGGACTAGTGAAGACATTCAGTACTTC. Its translation: CASSSFGTSEDIQYF.

This clone turned up a few times. The gene calls are TRBV5-4 and TRBJ1-2; D may be TRBD1 (5 bases). This CDR3 is 13 amino acids long. Germline assignment: CDR1 SGHNT and CDR2 YYREEE (reference sequence). V lost 4 bases and J lost 5, with 12 bases in between. The CDR3 protein is CASSPRGGYGYTF. In DNA, the CDR3 is TGTGCCAGCAGCCCCCGCGGGGGTTATGGCTACACCTTC.

A word on this clone: One end of the junction fails to match germline, which may point to a read error. The genes are TRBV6-5 and TRBJ2-7; 9 bases agree with TRBD2. The length of the CDR3 is 15 residues. The germline V gene encodes CDR1 MNHEY and CDR2 SVGAGI. CDR3 sequence: CASSYGLAGNFEQCF. The DNA for the CDR3 is TGTGCCAGCAGTTATGGGCTAGCGGGAAACTTCGAGCAGTGCTTC.

This chain links TRBV5-1 with TRBJ2-1, with 12 bases aligning to TRBD2. The germline V gene encodes CDR1 SGHRS and CDR2 YFSETQ. The CDR3 consists of 15 residues. With 3 bases clipped from V and 3 bases from J, the junction kept 1 base outside the gene matches. The CDR3: CASSWTSGNYNEQFF. Here the CDR3 DNA reads TGCGCCAGCAGCTGGACTAGCGGGAACTACAATGAGCAGTTCTTC.

This chain connects TRBV9 to TRBJ1-5; D not certain. CDR1 is SGDLS and CDR2 is YYNGEE in the germline V gene. The V end lost 0 bases, the J end lost 1 base, and 5 bases lay between the germline ends. The length of the CDR3 is 14 residues. The chain's CDR3 is CASSVDWSNQPQHF. The CDR3 region has the DNA TGTGCCAGCAGCGTAGACTGGAGCAATCAGCCCCAGCATTTT.

This clone has just one count. V and J are TRBV5-4 and TRBJ1-1; no clear D gene. Germline CDR1 reads SGHNT; CDR2 reads YYREEE (reference sequence). This CDR3 is built from 13 residues. V was pared by 1 base and J by 2 bases, with 6 bases between. In DNA form, the CDR3 reads TGTGCCAGCAGCTTGACGGTAAACACTGAAGCTTTCTTT. It is translated as CASSLTVNTEAFF.

This clone was seen once. This chain connects TRBV6-5 to TRBJ2-7, with a tentative D call TRBD2 (5 bases). The ends were cut back, 3 bases at V and 2 bases at J, with 8 bases in the middle. This CDR3 has 13 amino acids. CDR1 and CDR2 from the germline V gene are MNHEY and SVGAGI. CDR3 in DNA: TGTGCCAGCAGTTATCAACTAGCCTACGAGCAGTACTTC. This gives the protein CASSYQLAYEQYF.

The V and J genes are TRBV28 and TRBJ1-2, with D perhaps TRBD1 (5 bases). CDR1 MDHEN and CDR2 SYDVKM come from the germline V gene. V shed 7 bases and J shed 3 bases, with 6 bases lying between them. The CDR3 is 11 amino acids. The CDR3 DNA is TGTGCCAGCACGGGGGACTATGGCTACACCTTC. It encodes CASTGDYGYTF.

The chain is built from TRBV28 and TRBJ1-2; D may be TRBD1 (6 bases). From germline, CDR1 is MDHEN and CDR2 SYDVKM. V was pared by 4 bases and J by 8 bases, with 20 bases between. The CDR3 has 15 residues. The CDR3 sequence is CASSSDGSGTKGYTF. The CDR3 DNA sequence: TGTGCCAGCAGTTCCGACGGATCCGGGACAAAGGGCTACACCTTC.

This clone was picked up a small number of times. The V and J genes are TRBV9 and TRBJ1-1; 7 nucleotides match TRBD1. Germline V CDR1 and CDR2: SGDLS, YYNGEE. The V gene end was trimmed by 2 bases and the J gene end by 1 base; junction bases not matched to a gene: 2. The length of the CDR3 is 14 residues. CDR3 DNA sequence: TGTGCCAGCAGCGTGGGACAGTCGAACACTGAAGCTTTCTTT. Translating gives CASSVGQSNTEAFF.

The V gene is TRBV7-9, the J gene TRBJ2-1, with a weak D call TRBD2 (6 bases). In germline, CDR1 is SEHNR, CDR2 FQNEAQ (reference sequence). CDR3 length equals 16 residues. V was trimmed by 5 bases and J by 4 bases, leaving 18 bases between them. CDR3 residues: CASSLGPGLAYNEQFF. Written as DNA, the CDR3 is TGTGCCAGCAGCCTAGGCCCGGGACTGGCATACAATGAGCAGTTCTTC.

The J gene is TRBJ2-2, the V gene TRBV19; D is ambiguous. The V end lost 3 bases, the J end lost 5 bases, and 4 bases lay between the germline ends. CDR1 LNHDA and CDR2 SQIVND come from the germline V gene (reference sequence). This CDR3 is 12 amino acids long. CDR3 amino acids: CASSMRTGELFF. The CDR3 coding sequence is TGTGCCAGTAGTATGCGGACCGGGGAGCTGTTTTTT. The full variable domain, rest sourced from reference TRBV19 and TRBJ2-2, is DGGITQSPKYLFRKEGQNVTLSCEQNLNHDAMYWYRQDPGQGLRLIYYSQIVNDFQKGDIAEGYSVSREKKESFPLTVTSAQKNPTAFYLCASSMRTGELFFGEGSRLTVL.

The chain combines TRBV28 with TRBJ2-3; tentatively, D is TRBD1 (6 bases). Germline V gives CDR1 MDHEN, CDR2 SYDVKM. This CDR3 has 15 amino acids. Trimming took off 7 bases at V and 0 bases at J, with 14 bases between the two ends. The CDR3 nucleotides are TGTGCCAGCAATTCCAGGGGCACTAGCACAGATACGCAGTATTTT. It specifies CASNSRGTSTDTQYF.

This chain uses TRBV30 with TRBJ1-1; a possible D gene is TRBD1 (5 bases). The CDR3 is 17 residues long. Germline-derived CDR1 and CDR2 are GTSNPN and SVGIG (reference sequence). V was cut by 2 bases and J by 1 base, with 20 bases left in between. The CDR3 DNA sequence: TGTGCCTGGAGTCTTGCTCACCGGGACTCCAGGAACACTGAAGCTTTCTTT. This sequence encodes CAWSLAHRDSRNTEAFF.

This chain connects TRBV2 to TRBJ2-7; the D gene is possibly TRBD1 (5 bases). Germline CDR1 is SNHLY and CDR2 is FYNNEI. Between the trimmed V and J ends, which lost 2 bases and 4 bases, there was a span of 12 bases. The CDR3 runs to 14 residues. The CDR3 sequence is CASSEQGRAYEQYF. CDR3 in DNA: TGTGCCAGCAGTGAACAGGGAAGGGCTTACGAGCAGTACTTC.

The chain links TRBV5-1 to TRBJ2-7; 8 bases agree with TRBD2. After removal of 4 bases from V and 2 bases from J, the junction contained 5 bases not matched to a gene. Germline values: CDR1 SGHRS, CDR2 YFSETQ. The CDR3 runs 14 residues. The CDR3, as DNA: TGCGCCAGCAGCCCCGGGGGGGCCCCCTACGAGCAGTACTTC. Translation: CASSPGGAPYEQYF. Full variable domain (missing parts from reference TRBV5-1 and TRBJ2-7): KAGVTQTPRYLIKTRGQQVTLSCSPISGHRSVSWYQQTPGQGLQFLFEYFSETQRNKGNFPGRFSGRQFSNSRSEMNVSTLELGDSALYLCASSPGGAPYEQYFGPGTRLTVT.

The chain couples TRBV28 to TRBJ1-5; D remains ambiguous. Germline CDR1 MDHEN, CDR2 SYDVKM. Trimming cost V 3 bases and J 2 bases, with 8 bases left between them. The CDR3 is 14 amino acids. The CDR3 DNA is TGTGCCAGCAGTTTCCGACGGGGCAATCAGCCCCAGCATTTT. This gives the protein CASSFRRGNQPQHF.

This clone is a singleton in its sample. This chain connects TRBV19 to TRBJ1-2; TRBD1 aligns across 7 bases. V trimming: 5 bases; J trimming: 6 bases; junction bases outside the gene matches: 12. This CDR3 has 15 amino acids. Germline V gives CDR1 LNHDA, CDR2 SQIVND (reference sequence). For the CDR3, the DNA is TGTGCCAGTAGTGACCCAAGACAGGGAGTGGATGGCTACACCTTC. Translation: CASSDPRQGVDGYTF.

V gene TRBV11-2 combines with J gene TRBJ2-5, with D tentatively TRBD2 (6 bases). CDR3 length: 15 amino acids. The ends were cut back, 2 bases at V and 2 bases at J, with 12 bases in the middle. Germline CDR1 is SGHAT and CDR2 is FQNNGV. Here the CDR3 reads CASSLRAGRQETQYF. The CDR3 DNA is TGTGCCAGCAGCTTACGCGCGGGGAGACAAGAGACCCAGTACTTC.

The rearrangement uses TRBV9 and TRBJ2-1; D might be TRBD2 (5 bases). The CDR3 runs 16 residues. CDR1 is SGDLS and CDR2 is YYNGEE in the germline V gene. The V gene lost 0 bases and the J gene lost 3 bases, with 13 bases spanning the gap. CDR3 nucleotides: TGTGCCAGCAGCGTAGGTCCCAGCGGCCTCTACAATGAGCAGTTCTTC. Its translation: CASSVGPSGLYNEQFF.

This clone was recorded once. The genes are TRBV3-1 (or the pseudogene TRBV3-2) and TRBJ1-1; maybe TRBD1 (6 bases). From germline, CDR1 is LGHDT and CDR2 YNNKEL (reference sequence). This CDR3 comprises 15 residues. V was pared by 4 bases and J by 5 bases, with 17 bases between. The CDR3 nucleotides read TGTGCCAGCAGCCCCTCCGTGGGGGGGCTAACTGAAGCTTTCTTT. It codes for CASSPSVGGLTEAFF.

In its sample, this clone was seen a few times. The gene calls are TRBV18 and TRBJ1-4; possible D gene TRBD1, 5 bases. From germline, CDR1 is KGHSH and CDR2 LQKENI. The germline V and J ends were trimmed by 2 bases and 4 bases, with 11 bases remaining between them. The CDR3 runs 15 residues. CDR3 region: CASSPSTGLNEKLFF. Here the CDR3 DNA reads TGTGCCAGCTCACCATCAACAGGCCTTAATGAAAAACTGTTTTTT.

The chain couples TRBV19 to TRBJ1-2; D gene uncertain. Trimming took 7 bases from V and 8 from J, leaving 23 bases between them. This CDR3 has 15 amino acids. Germline V gene sequence: CDR1 LNHDA, CDR2 SQIVND (reference sequence). The CDR3 DNA sequence: TGTGCCAGTAAACGGGGATCCACGTCCCGTCACGGCTACACCTTC. Its protein product is CASKRGSTSRHGYTF.

The genes are TRBV29-1 and TRBJ2-5; 9 bases agree with TRBD2. Per the germline V gene, CDR1 is SQVTM and CDR2 is ANQGSEA. V lost 4 bases, J lost 1 base, and 7 bases stayed unmatched. The CDR3 extends over 15 amino acids. In DNA form, the CDR3 reads TGCAGCGTTGTAAGTGTAGCGGGGGCCCAAGAGACCCAGTACTTC. As protein: CSVVSVAGAQETQYF.

In this sample, this clone turned up a few times. This chain connects TRBV5-1 to TRBJ2-2; TRBD1 agrees at 7 bases. CDR3 length: 14 residues. Germline loops: CDR1 SGHRS, CDR2 YFSETQ. Trimming removed 5 bases from V and 5 bases from J; junction bases left unmatched: 6. Written as DNA, the CDR3 is TGCGCCAGCAGTTATACAGGGGTTACCGGGGAGCTGTTTTTT. Translated, it gives CASSYTGVTGELFF.

The chain carries TRBV3-1 (or the pseudogene TRBV3-2) and TRBJ1-4; the match to TRBD1 covers 9 bases. The length of the CDR3 is 15 residues. Per germline, CDR1 LGHDT and CDR2 YNNKEL (reference sequence). The J segment lost 8 bases and the V segment lost 0 bases, leaving 4 bases of the junction unmatched. The CDR3 loop is CASSQDGQGWEKLFF. The CDR3 DNA follows: TGTGCCAGCAGCCAAGATGGACAGGGGTGGGAAAAACTGTTTTTT.

The chain has TRBV28 and TRBJ1-1; D gene uncertain. With 7 bases removed from V and 8 bases from J, the gap between germline ends came to 14 bases. The V gene's germline CDR1 is MDHEN and CDR2 SYDVKM. The CDR3 runs 12 residues. The CDR3 spells CASTAEGTEAFF. The CDR3 bases are TGTGCCAGCACGGCAGAGGGTACCGAAGCTTTCTTT. The full variable domain, with the rest looked up from reference TRBV28 and TRBJ1-1, is DVKVTQSSRYLVKRTGEKVFLECVQDMDHENMFWYRQDPGLGLRLIYFSYDVKMKEKGDIPEGYSVSREKKERFSLILESASTNQTSMYLCASTAEGTEAFFGQGTRLTVV.

The sample holds one count of this clone. The V gene is TRBV19, the J gene TRBJ2-2; tentatively, D is TRBD1 (5 bases). There are 14 residues in the CDR3. Trimming left V 7 bases short and J 1 base short, with 10 bases between. Germline CDR1 reads LNHDA; CDR2 reads SQIVND (reference sequence). CDR3 coding DNA: TGTGCCAGTAACCTAGGACAGAACACCGGGGAGCTGTTTTTT. It specifies CASNLGQNTGELFF. Supplemented by reference TRBV19 and TRBJ2-2, the full variable domain reads DGGITQSPKYLFRKEGQNVTLSCEQNLNHDAMYWYRQDPGQGLRLIYYSQIVNDFQKGDIAEGYSVSREKKESFPLTVTSAQKNPTAFYLCASNLGQNTGELFFGEGSRLTVL.

V gene TRBV12-3 or TRBV12-4 combines with J gene TRBJ2-1, with TRBD1 matching over 7 bases. This CDR3 region has 13 residues. V shed 3 bases and J 9 bases; nucleotides not matched to a gene: 5. In DNA, the CDR3 is TGTGCCAGCAGTTTCAGGGCAGGGGGTGAGCAGTTCTTC. Residues: CASSFRAGGEQFF.